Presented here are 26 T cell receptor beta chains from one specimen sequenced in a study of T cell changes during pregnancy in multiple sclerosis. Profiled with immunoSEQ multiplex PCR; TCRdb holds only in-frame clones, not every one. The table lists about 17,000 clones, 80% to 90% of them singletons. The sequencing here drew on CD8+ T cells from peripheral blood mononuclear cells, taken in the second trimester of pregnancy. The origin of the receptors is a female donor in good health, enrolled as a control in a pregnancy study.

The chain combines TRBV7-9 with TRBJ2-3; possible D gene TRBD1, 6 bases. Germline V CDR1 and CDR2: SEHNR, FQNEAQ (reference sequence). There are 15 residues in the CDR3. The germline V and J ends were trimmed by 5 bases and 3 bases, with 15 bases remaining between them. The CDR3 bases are TGTGCCAGCAGCCCCGTCCGGGACACTACAGATACGCAGTATTTT. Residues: CASSPVRDTTDTQYF.

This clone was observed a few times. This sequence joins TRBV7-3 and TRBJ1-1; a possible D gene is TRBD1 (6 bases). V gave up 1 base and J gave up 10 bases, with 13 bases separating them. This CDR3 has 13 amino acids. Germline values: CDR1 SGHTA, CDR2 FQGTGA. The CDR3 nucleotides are TGTGCCAGCAGCTTAAGTAGACGGGACACAGCTTTCTTT. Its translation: CASSLSRRDTAFF.

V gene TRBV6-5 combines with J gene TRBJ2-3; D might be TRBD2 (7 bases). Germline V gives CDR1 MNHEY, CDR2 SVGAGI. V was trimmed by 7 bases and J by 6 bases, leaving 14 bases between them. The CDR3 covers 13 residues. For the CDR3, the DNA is TGTGCCAGCAAAGGGGGGGCCCGGGATACGCAGTATTTT. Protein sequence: CASKGGARDTQYF.

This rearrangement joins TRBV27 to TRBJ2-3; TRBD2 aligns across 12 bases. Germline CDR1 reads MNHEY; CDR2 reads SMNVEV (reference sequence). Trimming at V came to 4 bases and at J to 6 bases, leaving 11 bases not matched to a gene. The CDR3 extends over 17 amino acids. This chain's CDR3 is CASSSTFPSGGADTQYF. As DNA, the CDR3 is TGTGCCAGCAGTTCAACCTTCCCTAGCGGGGGGGCGGATACGCAGTATTTT.

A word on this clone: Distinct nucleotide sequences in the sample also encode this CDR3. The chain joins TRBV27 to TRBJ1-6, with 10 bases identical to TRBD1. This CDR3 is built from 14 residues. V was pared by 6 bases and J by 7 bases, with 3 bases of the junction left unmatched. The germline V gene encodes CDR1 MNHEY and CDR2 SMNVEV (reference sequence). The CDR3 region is CASSSGQGNSPLHF. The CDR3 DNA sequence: TGTGCCAGCAGCTCGGGACAGGGGAATTCACCCCTCCACTTT.

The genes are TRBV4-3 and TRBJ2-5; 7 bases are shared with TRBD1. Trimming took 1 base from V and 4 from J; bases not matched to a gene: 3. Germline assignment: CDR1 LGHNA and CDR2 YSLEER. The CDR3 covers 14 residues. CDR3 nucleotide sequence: TGCGCCAGCAGCCAAGGGACAGGCCGAGAGACCCAGTACTTC. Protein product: CASSQGTGRETQYF.

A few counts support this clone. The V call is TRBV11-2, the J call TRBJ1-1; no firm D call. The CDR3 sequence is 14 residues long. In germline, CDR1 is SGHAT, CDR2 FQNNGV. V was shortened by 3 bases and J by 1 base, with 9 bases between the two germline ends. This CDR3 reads CASSLVAGNTEAFF. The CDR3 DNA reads TGTGCCAGCAGCTTGGTGGCGGGGAACACTGAAGCTTTCTTT.

The chain's CDR3 is CATSPREGRKDQPQHF. The CDR3 nucleotides read TGTGCCACCAGCCCGAGGGAGGGGCGGAAGGATCAGCCCCAGCATTTT. The rearrangement uses TRBV15 and TRBJ1-5; D is perhaps TRBD1 (5 bases). The germline V gene encodes CDR1 LNHNV and CDR2 YYDKDF (reference sequence). The CDR3 covers 16 residues. Trimming shortened V by 5 bases and J by 5 bases, and 19 bases separated the two germline ends.

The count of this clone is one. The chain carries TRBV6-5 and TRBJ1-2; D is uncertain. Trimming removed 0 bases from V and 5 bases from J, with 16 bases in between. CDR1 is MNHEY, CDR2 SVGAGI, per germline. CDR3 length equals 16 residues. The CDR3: CASSYSEYEGGYGYTF. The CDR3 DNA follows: TGTGCCAGCAGTTACTCTGAATACGAGGGAGGGTATGGCTACACCTTC.

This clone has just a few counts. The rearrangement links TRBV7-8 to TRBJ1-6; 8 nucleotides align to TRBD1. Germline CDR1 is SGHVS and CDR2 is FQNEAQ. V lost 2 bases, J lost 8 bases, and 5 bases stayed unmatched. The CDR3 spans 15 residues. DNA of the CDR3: TGTGCCAGCAGCTTACAGGGACAGGTCTATTCACCCCTCCACTTT. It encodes CASSLQGQVYSPLHF.

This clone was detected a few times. The CDR3, as DNA: TGCGCCAGCAGCTTGGCGGGGGGGCAAGGCAATGAGCAGTTCTTC. Its protein is CASSLAGGQGNEQFF. The V and J genes are TRBV5-1 and TRBJ2-1, with 8 bases that match TRBD2. V shed 0 bases and J 6 bases; nucleotides not matched to a gene: 5. The CDR3 contains 15 residues. Germline CDR1 SGHRS, CDR2 YFSETQ.

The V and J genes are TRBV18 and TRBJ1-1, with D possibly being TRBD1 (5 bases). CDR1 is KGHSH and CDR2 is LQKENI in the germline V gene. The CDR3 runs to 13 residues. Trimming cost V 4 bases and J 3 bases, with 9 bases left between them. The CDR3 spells CASSRRGDTEAFF. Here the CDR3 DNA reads TGTGCCAGCTCACGCCGGGGGGACACTGAAGCTTTCTTT. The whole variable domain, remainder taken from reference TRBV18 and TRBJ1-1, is NAGVMQNPRHLVRRRGQEARLRCSPMKGHSHVYWYRQLPEEGLKFMVYLQKENIIDESGMPKERFSAEFPKEGPSILRIQQVVRGDSAAYFCASSRRGDTEAFFGQGTRLTVV.

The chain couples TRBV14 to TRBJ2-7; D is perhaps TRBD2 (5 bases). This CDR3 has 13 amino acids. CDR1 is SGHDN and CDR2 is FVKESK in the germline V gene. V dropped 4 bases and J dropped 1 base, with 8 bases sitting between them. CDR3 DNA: TGTGCCAGCAGCCCACGGGGTTCCTACGAGCAGTACTTC. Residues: CASSPRGSYEQYF.

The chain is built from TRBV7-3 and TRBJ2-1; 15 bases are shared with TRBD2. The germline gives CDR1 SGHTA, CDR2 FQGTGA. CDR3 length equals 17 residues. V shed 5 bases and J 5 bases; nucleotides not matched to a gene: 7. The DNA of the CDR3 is TGTGCCAGCAGCACGGGACTAGCGGGGGGCCCGGACAATGAGCAGTTCTTC. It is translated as CASSTGLAGGPDNEQFF.

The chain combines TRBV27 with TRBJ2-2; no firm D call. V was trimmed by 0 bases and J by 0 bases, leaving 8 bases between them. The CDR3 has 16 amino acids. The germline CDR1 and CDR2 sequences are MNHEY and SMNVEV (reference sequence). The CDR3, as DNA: TGTGCCAGCAGTTTATCCACCTACGCGAACACCGGGGAGCTGTTTTTT. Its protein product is CASSLSTYANTGELFF.

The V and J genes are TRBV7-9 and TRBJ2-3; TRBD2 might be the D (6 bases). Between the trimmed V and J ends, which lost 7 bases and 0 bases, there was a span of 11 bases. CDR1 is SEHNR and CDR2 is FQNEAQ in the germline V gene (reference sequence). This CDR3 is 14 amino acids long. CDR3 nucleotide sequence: TGTGCCAGCATGGGAGGCGAGAGCACAGATACGCAGTATTTT. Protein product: CASMGGESTDTQYF.

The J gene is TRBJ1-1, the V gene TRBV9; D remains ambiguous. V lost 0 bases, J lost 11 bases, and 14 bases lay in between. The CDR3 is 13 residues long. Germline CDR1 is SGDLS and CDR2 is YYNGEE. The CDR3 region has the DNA TGTGCCAGCAGCGTAGCTTCCGGAGGGAATGCTTTCTTT. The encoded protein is CASSVASGGNAFF. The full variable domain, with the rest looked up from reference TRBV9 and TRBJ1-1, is DSGVTQTPKHLITATGQRVTLRCSPRSGDLSVYWYQQSLDQGLQFLIQYYNGEERAKGNILERFSAQQFPDLHSELNLSSLELGDSALYFCASSVASGGNAFFGQGTRLTVV.

The DNA for the CDR3 is TGTGCCAGCAGCTTGTTTGCGGGAGCCGGAGTTGGCTACACCTTC. Translation: CASSLFAGAGVGYTF. V is TRBV5-4 and J is TRBJ1-2; D ambiguous. Per germline, CDR1 SGHNT and CDR2 YYREEE (reference sequence). The V and J ends lost 1 base and 7 bases respectively, with 17 bases between them. There are 15 residues in the CDR3.

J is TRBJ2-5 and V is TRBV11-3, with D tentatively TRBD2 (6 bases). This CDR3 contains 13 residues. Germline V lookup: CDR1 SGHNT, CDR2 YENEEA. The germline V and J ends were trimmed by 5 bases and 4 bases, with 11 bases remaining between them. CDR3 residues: CASSRDSIETQYF. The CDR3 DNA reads TGTGCCAGCAGCCGGGACTCAATAGAGACCCAGTACTTC.

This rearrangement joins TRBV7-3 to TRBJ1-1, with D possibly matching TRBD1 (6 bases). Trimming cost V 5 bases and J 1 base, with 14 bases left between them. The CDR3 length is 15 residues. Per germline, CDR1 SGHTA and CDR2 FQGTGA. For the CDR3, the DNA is TGTGCCAGCAGCACAACGACAGGTGGGAACACTGAAGCTTTCTTT. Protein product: CASSTTTGGNTEAFF.

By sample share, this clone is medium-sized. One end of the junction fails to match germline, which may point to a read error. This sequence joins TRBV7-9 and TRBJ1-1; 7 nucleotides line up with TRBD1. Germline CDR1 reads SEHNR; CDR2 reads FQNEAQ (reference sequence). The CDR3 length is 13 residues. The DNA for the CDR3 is TGTGCCAGCAGCCCACAGGGGAACGCTGAAGCTTTCTTT. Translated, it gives CASSPQGNAEAFF.

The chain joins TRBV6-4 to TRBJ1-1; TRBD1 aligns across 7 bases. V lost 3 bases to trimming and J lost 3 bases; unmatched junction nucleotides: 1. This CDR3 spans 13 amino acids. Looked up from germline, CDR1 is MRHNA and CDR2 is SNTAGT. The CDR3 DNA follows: TGTGCCAGCAGTGAGGGACAGCACACTGAAGCTTTCTTT. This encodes CASSEGQHTEAFF.

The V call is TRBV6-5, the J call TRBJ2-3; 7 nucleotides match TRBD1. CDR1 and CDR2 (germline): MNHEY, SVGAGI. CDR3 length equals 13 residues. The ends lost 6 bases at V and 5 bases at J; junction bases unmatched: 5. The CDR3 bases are TGTGCCAGCAGAACAGGGGATGGAGATACGCAGTATTTT. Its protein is CASRTGDGDTQYF.

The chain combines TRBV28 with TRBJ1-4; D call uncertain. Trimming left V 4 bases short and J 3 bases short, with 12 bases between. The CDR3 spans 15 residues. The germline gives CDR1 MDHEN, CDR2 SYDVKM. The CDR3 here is CASSSGGGANEKLFF. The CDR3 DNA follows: TGTGCCAGCAGTTCCGGTGGCGGAGCTAATGAAAAACTGTTTTTT. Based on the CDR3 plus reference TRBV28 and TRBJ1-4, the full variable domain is DVKVTQSSRYLVKRTGEKVFLECVQDMDHENMFWYRQDPGLGLRLIYFSYDVKMKEKGDIPEGYSVSREKKERFSLILESASTNQTSMYLCASSSGGGANEKLFFGSGTQLSVL.

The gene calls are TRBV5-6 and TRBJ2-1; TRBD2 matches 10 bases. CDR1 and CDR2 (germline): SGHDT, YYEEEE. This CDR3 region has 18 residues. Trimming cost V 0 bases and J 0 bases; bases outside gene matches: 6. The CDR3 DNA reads TGTGCCAGCAGCTTGGAGCTAGCGGGGGCGTACTCCTACAATGAGCAGTTCTTC. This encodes CASSLELAGAYSYNEQFF.

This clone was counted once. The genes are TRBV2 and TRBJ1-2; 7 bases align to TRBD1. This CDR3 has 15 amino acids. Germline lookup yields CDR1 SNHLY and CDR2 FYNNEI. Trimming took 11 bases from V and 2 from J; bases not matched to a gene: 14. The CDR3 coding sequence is TGTGCCTTTTGGGGCACAGGGGCCTTCAACTATGGCTACACCTTC. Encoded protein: CAFWGTGAFNYGYTF.